Below are 21 T cell receptor beta chains sequenced from a single sample in a study of T cells in Graves' hyperthyroidism and ophthalmopathy. TCR beta CDR3 sequences were amplified from RNA transcripts. HTBI primers were the set used in a first-round RT-PCR of the TCR CDR3. In TCRdb, the multiplex PCR reads were re-called with MiXCR into one record per CDR3 protein. This sample carries fewer than 650,000 distinct CDR3 sequences, roughly 14% of them seen once, and the ten largest clones take over 3.5%. Sequencing was carried out using blood. These receptors originate from a woman in her forties with Graves' ophthalmopathy.

This clonotype was detected many times. CDR3 sequence reads: CATSDRLGFGANVLTF. DNA of the CDR3: TGTGCCACCAGTGATCGATTGGGGTTCGGGGCCAACGTCCTGACTTTC. This chain connects TRBV24-1 to TRBJ2-6, with D unresolved. Trimming cost V 3 bases and J 4 bases, with 12 bases left between them. This CDR3 region has 16 residues. Germline V gene sequence: CDR1 KGHDR, CDR2 SFDVKD.

This clonotype was seen repeatedly, ten times or more. The CDR3 here is CASSYQGHTGELFF. The CDR3 DNA is TGTGCCAGCAGTTATCAGGGTCACACCGGGGAGCTGTTTTTT. V gene TRBV6-5 combines with J gene TRBJ2-2; maybe TRBD1 (5 bases). Trimming stripped 3 bases from V and 3 bases from J, with 8 bases between. CDR3 size: 14 residues. Germline V lookup: CDR1 MNHEY, CDR2 SVGAGI.

This clonotype was detected ten times or more. The chain carries TRBV2 and TRBJ2-5, with D perhaps TRBD1 or TRBD2 (6 bases each). The CDR3 spans 15 residues. Germline CDR1 SNHLY, CDR2 FYNNEI. Trimming left V 3 bases short and J 3 bases short, with 14 bases between. In DNA form, the CDR3 reads TGTGCCAGCAGTGACACGGGGGCAACCAAAGAGACCCAGTACTTC. Protein: CASSDTGATKETQYF.

This clonotype has ten or more counts. This chain uses TRBV12-3 or TRBV12-4 with TRBJ2-7; 9 nucleotides line up with TRBD1. This CDR3 is 14 amino acids long. J gave up 6 bases and V 6 bases, and 9 bases lay outside the gene matches. CDR3 coding DNA: TGTGCCAGCAGGAACAGGGGGCCCCTCAGCGAGCAGTACTTC. Protein product: CASRNRGPLSEQYF.

This clonotype was observed many times. The rearrangement links TRBV6-5 to TRBJ2-7, with a possible D match to TRBD2 (6 bases). This CDR3 is built from 14 residues. Trimming took off 2 bases at V and 7 bases at J, with 15 bases between the two ends. Germline lookup yields CDR1 MNHEY and CDR2 SVGAGI. CDR3 in amino acids: CASSYVGLEGEQYF. DNA of the CDR3: TGTGCCAGCAGTTACGTGGGACTCGAAGGGGAGCAGTACTTC.

The chain joins TRBV19 to TRBJ2-5; D is uncertain. CDR3 length: 13 residues. Germline V gene lookup returns CDR1 LNHDA and CDR2 SQIVND (reference sequence). Trimming stripped 7 bases from V and 0 bases from J, with 9 bases between. CDR3 DNA: TGTGCCAGTACGGAGACAAACCAAGAGACCCAGTACTTC. Protein: CASTETNQETQYF.

There are a few counts of this clonotype. The chain links TRBV19 to TRBJ1-5; no clear D. Germline V gene lookup returns CDR1 LNHDA and CDR2 SQIVND (reference sequence). Trimming cost V 4 bases and J 4 bases, with 23 bases left between them. The CDR3 is 18 amino acids. CDR3 DNA sequence: TGTGCCAGTAGTACCGCTAAACAAGGTGGCAGTAGAAATCAGCCCCAGCATTTT. Protein sequence: CASSTAKQGGSRNQPQHF.

In this sample, this clonotype turned up a few times. The V and J genes are TRBV30 and TRBJ1-1; 8 nucleotides match TRBD1. V was pared by 3 bases and J by 3 bases, with 15 bases of the junction left unmatched. This CDR3 has 17 residues. Germline CDR1 reads GTSNPN; CDR2 reads SVGIG (reference sequence). The CDR3 DNA sequence: TGTGCCTGGAGCGGGGGCAGGGGGCCCCGGTTAGACACTGAAGCTTTCTTT. The encoded protein is CAWSGGRGPRLDTEAFF.

The gene calls are TRBV18 and TRBJ2-7; 9 bases fit TRBD2. This CDR3 is 15 amino acids long. Per germline, CDR1 KGHSH and CDR2 LQKENI. The V gene end was trimmed by 2 bases and the J gene end by 5 bases; junction bases not matched to a gene: 7. The CDR3 DNA reads TGTGCCAGCTCACCAGGTAGCGGGAGTTTCAACGAGCAGTACTTC. Translation: CASSPGSGSFNEQYF.

This clonotype has a count of ten or more. The rearrangement joins TRBV7-9 to TRBJ1-3, with D hard to call. Trimming removed 3 bases from V and 0 bases from J, with 15 bases in between. Germline assignment: CDR1 SEHNR and CDR2 FQNEAQ (reference sequence). The CDR3 has 17 residues. The CDR3 loop reads CASSFREELASGNTIYF. DNA for the CDR3: TGTGCCAGCAGCTTTAGGGAGGAACTTGCCTCTGGAAACACCATATATTTT.

This clonotype was observed many times. The chain joins TRBV10-3 to TRBJ1-6; D is possibly TRBD1 (5 bases). Trimming cost V 6 bases and J 10 bases, with 22 bases left between them. Germline values: CDR1 ENHRY, CDR2 SYGVKD. The CDR3 is 16 residues long. CDR3 in amino acids: CAIRDDSFGIISPLHF. DNA of the CDR3: TGTGCCATCAGAGATGACAGTTTCGGCATTATCTCACCCCTCCACTTT.

Many counts were recorded for this clonotype. This chain connects TRBV20-1 to TRBJ2-7, with 7 nucleotides matching TRBD1. This CDR3 spans 14 amino acids. Germline CDR1 DFQATT, CDR2 SNEGSKA (reference sequence). The ends lost 0 bases at V and 2 bases at J; junction bases unmatched: 4. CDR3 DNA: TGCAGTGCTAGAGAAGGACAGGCAACCTACGAGCAGTACTTC. Amino acids: CSAREGQATYEQYF.

This clonotype was recorded at least ten times. This chain links TRBV28 with TRBJ1-1; D is unclear. The germline gives CDR1 MDHEN, CDR2 SYDVKM. Between the trimmed V and J ends, which lost 5 bases and 0 bases, there was a span of 13 bases. This CDR3 has 15 amino acids. The CDR3 loop is CASSPTATLNTEAFF. CDR3 nucleotide sequence: TGTGCCAGCAGTCCTACAGCGACATTGAACACTGAAGCTTTCTTT.

This clonotype has at least ten counts. The V gene is TRBV28, the J gene TRBJ2-7, with 12 nucleotides matching TRBD2. Losses at the gene ends were 8 bases for V and 4 bases for J; bases not matched to a gene: 9. CDR3 length equals 15 residues. CDR1 is MDHEN, CDR2 SYDVKM, per germline. DNA of the CDR3: TGTGCCAGCGCCCCGACTAGCGGGAGCGTTTACGAGCAGTACTTC. It codes for CASAPTSGSVYEQYF.

This clonotype showed up many times. One base away lies a much larger clone, so this may be a sequencing read error. V is TRBV29-1 and J is TRBJ2-5; the match to TRBD1 covers 10 bases. The CDR3 is made up of 15 amino acids. V dropped 3 bases and J dropped 5; count of bases not matched to a gene: 9. Germline V gives CDR1 SQVTM, CDR2 ANQGSEA. The DNA of the CDR3 is TGCAGCGTTGACGTGGGACAGGGGCTTATTGAGACCCAGTACTTC. Protein product: CSVDVGQGLIETQYF.

This clonotype was counted only a few times. The chain recombines TRBV9 with TRBJ1-6; the D gene is possibly TRBD1 (6 bases). Germline assignment: CDR1 SGDLS and CDR2 YYNGEE. CDR3 length: 15 amino acids. Trimming pared 4 bases from V and 8 bases from J, leaving 16 bases between. The CDR3 DNA sequence: TGTGCCAGCAGCATGACAGGCCTCGGGGATTCACCCCTCCACTTT. Its protein product is CASSMTGLGDSPLHF.

This clonotype came up a few times. V is TRBV18 and J is TRBJ2-5; possibly TRBD2 for D (5 bases). Germline lookup yields CDR1 KGHSH and CDR2 LQKENI. The V and J ends lost 3 bases and 4 bases respectively, with 15 bases between them. CDR3 length equals 15 residues. In DNA, the CDR3 is TGTGCCAGCTCACCGCGGGTCCACTCGGGAGAGACCCAGTACTTC. Its protein product is CASSPRVHSGETQYF.

Many counts were recorded for this clonotype. The rearrangement links TRBV9 to TRBJ1-2, with a possible D match to TRBD1 (5 bases). The germline V gene encodes CDR1 SGDLS and CDR2 YYNGEE. V shed 0 bases and J shed 5 bases, with 14 bases lying between them. The CDR3 extends over 15 amino acids. CDR3 coding DNA: TGTGCCAGCAGCGTAGGGTCGGGGCTAGGATATGGCTACACCTTC. It yields the protein CASSVGSGLGYGYTF.

This clonotype has ten or more counts. CDR3 sequence: CASSLGSLTGNYEQYF. CDR3 sequence (DNA): TGTGCCAGCAGCTTAGGATCCCTGACAGGCAACTACGAGCAGTACTTC. The genes are TRBV11-2 and TRBJ2-7, with TRBD1 as a possible D gene (6 bases). The CDR3 sequence is 16 residues long. Germline CDR1 SGHAT, CDR2 FQNNGV. Trimming stripped 1 base from V and 3 bases from J, with 16 bases between.

Ten or more counts support this clonotype. The chain couples TRBV20-1 to TRBJ1-3; D remains unclear. The CDR3 length is 12 residues. Germline V lookup: CDR1 DFQATT, CDR2 SNEGSKA (reference sequence). V dropped 3 bases and J dropped 4 bases, with 7 bases sitting between them. The DNA for the CDR3 is TGCAGTGCTAGTCCAGGAGGAAACACCATATATTTT. Its protein product is CSASPGGNTIYF.

This clonotype was seen ten or more times. This chain connects TRBV30 to TRBJ2-4; weak D call: TRBD2 (5 bases). V shed 2 bases and J shed 1 base, with 6 bases lying between them. Germline V gene sequence: CDR1 GTSNPN, CDR2 SVGIG (reference sequence). The CDR3 consists of 13 residues. CDR3: CAWSRGAKNIQYF. CDR3 coding DNA: TGTGCCTGGAGTCGGGGTGCCAAAAACATTCAGTACTTC.